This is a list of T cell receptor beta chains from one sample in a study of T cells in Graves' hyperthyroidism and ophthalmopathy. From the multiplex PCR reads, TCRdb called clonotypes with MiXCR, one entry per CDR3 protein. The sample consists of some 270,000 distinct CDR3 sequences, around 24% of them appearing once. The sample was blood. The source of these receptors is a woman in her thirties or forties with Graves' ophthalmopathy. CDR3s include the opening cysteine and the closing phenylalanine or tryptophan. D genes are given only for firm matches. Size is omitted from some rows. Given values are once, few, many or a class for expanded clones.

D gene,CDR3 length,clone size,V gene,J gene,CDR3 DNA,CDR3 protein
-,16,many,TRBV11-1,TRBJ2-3,TGTGCCAGCAGCCCCCTGGGGGGGGCGGTCTCAGATACGCAGTATTTT,CASSPLGGAVSDTQYF
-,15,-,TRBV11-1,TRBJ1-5,TGTGCCAGCAGTTTAGCGCACAGGGTCCAGGGGCCCCAGCATTTT,CASSLAHRVQGPQHF
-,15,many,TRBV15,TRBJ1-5,TGTGCCACCAGCAGAGATCGCGGGGGCGGTCAGCCCCAGCATTTT,CATSRDRGGGQPQHF
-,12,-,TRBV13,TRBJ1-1,TGTGCCAGCAGCAAACCACGGGGTCAAGCTTTCTTT,CASSKPRGQAFF
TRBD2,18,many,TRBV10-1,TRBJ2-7,TGCGCCAGCTTCGGAACTAGCGGGAGGGCCCCCCGCTCCTACGAGCAGTACTTC,CASFGTSGRAPRSYEQYF
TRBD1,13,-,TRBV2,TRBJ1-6,TGTGCCAGGCTGGGACAGGGAGGTTCACCCCTCCACTTT,CARLGQGGSPLHF
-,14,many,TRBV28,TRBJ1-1,TGTGCCAGCAGTTTAGTTACAGGGCCCACTGAAGCTTTCTTT,CASSLVTGPTEAFF
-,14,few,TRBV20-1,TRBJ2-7,TGCAGTGCTAGAGGGGGACCCAGGCTCCACGAGCAGTACTTC,CSARGGPRLHEQYF
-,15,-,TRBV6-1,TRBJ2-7,TGTGCCAGCAGTGAAAGGAGAGGGCCCAACTACGAGCAGTACTTC,CASSERRGPNYEQYF
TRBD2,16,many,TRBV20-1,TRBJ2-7,TGCAGTGCTAGAGGGACAATTGGGACTAGCGGGAACGAGCAGTACTTC,CSARGTIGTSGNEQYF
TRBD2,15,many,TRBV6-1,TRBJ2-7,TGTGCCAGCAGTGAAAGTAGCGGGAGGCTTTACGAGCAGTACTTC,CASSESSGRLYEQYF
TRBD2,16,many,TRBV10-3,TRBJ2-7,TGTGCCATCAGTGAGTCGGGGGGGTTTGGCTCCTACGAGCAGTACTTC,CAISESGGFGSYEQYF
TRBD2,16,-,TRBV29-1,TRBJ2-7,TGCAGCGAGATTCCGGGACTAGCGGGAGTTTTGTACGAGCAGTACTTC,CSEIPGLAGVLYEQYF
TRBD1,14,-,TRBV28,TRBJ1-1,TGTGCCAGCAGTTTTCCTACCAGGGGGACTGAAGCTTTCTTT,CASSFPTRGTEAFF
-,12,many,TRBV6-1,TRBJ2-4,TGTGCCAGCAGTGAAAGGCAAAACATTCAGTACTTC,CASSERQNIQYF
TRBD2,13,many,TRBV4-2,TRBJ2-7,TGTGCCAGCAGACCTAGCGGGACCTACGAGCAGTACTTC,CASRPSGTYEQYF
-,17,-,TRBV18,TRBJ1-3,TGTGCCAGCTCACCACCGGAGGACCCACTCTCTGGAAACACCATATATTTT,CASSPPEDPLSGNTIYF
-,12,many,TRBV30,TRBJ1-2,TGTGCCATGGAAGGGTTGGACTATGGCTACACCTTC,CAMEGLDYGYTF
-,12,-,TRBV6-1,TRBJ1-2,TGTGCCAGCAGTGAGGGGAGCGTTGGCTACACCTTC,CASSEGSVGYTF
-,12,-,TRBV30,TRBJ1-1,TGTGCCTGGAGTGCTAGGGCCACTGAAGCTTTCTTT,CAWSARATEAFF
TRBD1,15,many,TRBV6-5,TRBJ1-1,TGTGCCAGCAGCTACGGGACAGGGGGCGCATCTGAAGCTTTCTTT,CASSYGTGGASEAFF
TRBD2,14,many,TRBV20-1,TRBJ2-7,TGCAGTGCTAGAGGGACTAGCGGACTCTACGAGCAGTACTTC,CSARGTSGLYEQYF